This TCR beta chain was profiled in a study of T cells after yellow fever vaccination. Production of TCR cDNA was by 5'RACE template switching, which also added a universal primer site and UMIs. TCRdb itself ran the 5' RACE reads through MiXCR, one entry per CDR3 protein. This sample carries approximately 550,000 distinct CDR3 sequences, 15% to 20% of them seen once, and the ten largest clones take approximately 14%. This clonotype was seen only a few times. Its antigen is unidentified. V lost 3 bases and J lost 5, with 11 bases in between. CDR3 length equals 14 residues. Germline lookup yields CDR1 SGHAT and CDR2 FQNNGV. Study-wide findings and caveats: A weaker secondary response peaked on day 5, the primary on day 15. FACS-sorted repertoires might harbor abundant contaminating clonotypes from the bulk population. Reappearance after the booster was seen for most primary-vaccination clones, at 95% to 96% CD4 and 70% to 90% CD8.

This TCR came from a man in his thirties or forties who received the YFV17D yellow fever vaccine. The chain carries TRBV11-2 and TRBJ2-1; D perhaps matches TRBD2 (5 bases). The input for sequencing was PBMCs, taken 15 days after the yellow fever booster vaccination. CDR3: CASSFVPGNNEQFF. The DNA of the CDR3 is TGTGCCAGCAGCTTTGTACCCGGGAACAATGAGCAGTTCTTC.